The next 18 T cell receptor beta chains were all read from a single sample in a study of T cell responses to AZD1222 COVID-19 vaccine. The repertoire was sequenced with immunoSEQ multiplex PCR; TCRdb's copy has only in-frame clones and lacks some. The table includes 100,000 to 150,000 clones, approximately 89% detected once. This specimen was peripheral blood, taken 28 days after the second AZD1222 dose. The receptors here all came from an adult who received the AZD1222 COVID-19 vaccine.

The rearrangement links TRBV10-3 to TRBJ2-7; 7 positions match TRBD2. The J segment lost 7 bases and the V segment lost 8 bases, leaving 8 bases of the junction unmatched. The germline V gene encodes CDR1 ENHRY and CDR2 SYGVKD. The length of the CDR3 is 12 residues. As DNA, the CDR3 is TGTGCCATCTCCCCCGAAGCGGGAGAGCAGTACTTC. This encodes CAISPEAGEQYF.

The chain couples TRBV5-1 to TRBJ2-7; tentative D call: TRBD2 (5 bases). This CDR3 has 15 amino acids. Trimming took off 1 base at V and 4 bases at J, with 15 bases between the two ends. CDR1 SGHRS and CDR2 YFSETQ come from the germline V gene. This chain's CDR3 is CASSLRHAGDYEQYF. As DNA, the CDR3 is TGCGCCAGCAGCTTGAGGCACGCCGGGGATTACGAGCAGTACTTC.

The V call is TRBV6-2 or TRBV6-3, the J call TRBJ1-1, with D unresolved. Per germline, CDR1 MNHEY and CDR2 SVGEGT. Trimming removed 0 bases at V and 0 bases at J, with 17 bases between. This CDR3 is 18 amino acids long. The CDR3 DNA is TGTGCCAGCAGTTACTCGAGGATAGGGCTGATAATGAACACTGAAGCTTTCTTT. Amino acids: CASSYSRIGLIMNTEAFF.

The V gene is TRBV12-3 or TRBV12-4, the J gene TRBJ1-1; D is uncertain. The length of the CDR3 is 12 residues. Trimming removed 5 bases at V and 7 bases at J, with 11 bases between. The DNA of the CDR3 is TGTGCCAGCAGTCACAGCTCGGGTGAAGCTTTCTTT. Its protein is CASSHSSGEAFF.

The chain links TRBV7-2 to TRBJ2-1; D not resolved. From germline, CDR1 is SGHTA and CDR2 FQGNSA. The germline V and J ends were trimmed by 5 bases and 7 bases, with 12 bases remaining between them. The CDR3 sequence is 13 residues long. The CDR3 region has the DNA TGTGCCAGCAGCCCGTCCCGAGAGAATGAGCAGTTCTTC. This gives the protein CASSPSRENEQFF.

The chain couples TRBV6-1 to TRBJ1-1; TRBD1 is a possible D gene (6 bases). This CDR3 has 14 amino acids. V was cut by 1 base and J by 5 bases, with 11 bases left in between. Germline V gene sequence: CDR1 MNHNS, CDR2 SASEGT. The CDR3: CASSEVPGATEAFF. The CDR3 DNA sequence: TGTGCCAGCAGTGAAGTTCCAGGGGCAACTGAAGCTTTCTTT.

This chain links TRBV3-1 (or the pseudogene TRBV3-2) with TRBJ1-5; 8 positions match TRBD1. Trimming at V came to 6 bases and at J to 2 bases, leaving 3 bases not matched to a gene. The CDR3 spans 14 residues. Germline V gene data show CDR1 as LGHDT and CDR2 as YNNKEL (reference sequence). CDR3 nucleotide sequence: TGTGCCAGCAGTGAGACAGGGGGCAATCAGCCCCAGCATTTT. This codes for CASSETGGNQPQHF.

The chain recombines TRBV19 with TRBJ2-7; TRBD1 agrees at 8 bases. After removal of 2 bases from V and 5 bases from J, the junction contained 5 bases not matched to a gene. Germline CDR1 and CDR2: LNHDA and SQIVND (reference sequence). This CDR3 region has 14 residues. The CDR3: CASSISGGRNEQYF. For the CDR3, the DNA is TGTGCCAGTAGTATATCAGGGGGCAGGAACGAGCAGTACTTC.

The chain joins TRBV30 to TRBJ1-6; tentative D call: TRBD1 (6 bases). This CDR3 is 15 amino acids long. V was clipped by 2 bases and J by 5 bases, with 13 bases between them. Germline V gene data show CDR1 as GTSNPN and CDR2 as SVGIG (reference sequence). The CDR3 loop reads CAWSMGGAHNSPLHF. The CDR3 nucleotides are TGTGCCTGGAGTATGGGGGGGGCTCATAATTCACCCCTCCACTTT.

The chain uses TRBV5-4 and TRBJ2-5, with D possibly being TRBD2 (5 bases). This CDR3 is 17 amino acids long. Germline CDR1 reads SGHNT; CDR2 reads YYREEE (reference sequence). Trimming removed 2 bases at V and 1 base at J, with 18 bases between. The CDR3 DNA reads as TGTGCCAGCAGCTTTAATGAGGGATCAACATTCCAAGAGACCCAGTACTTC. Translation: CASSFNEGSTFQETQYF.

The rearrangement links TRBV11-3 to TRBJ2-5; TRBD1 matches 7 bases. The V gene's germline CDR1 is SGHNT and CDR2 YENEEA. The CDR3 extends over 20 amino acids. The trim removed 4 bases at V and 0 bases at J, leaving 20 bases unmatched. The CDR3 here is CASSSELDPRQGLYQETQYF. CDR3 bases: TGTGCCAGCAGCTCAGAACTCGATCCCCGACAGGGTTTGTACCAAGAGACCCAGTACTTC.

The CDR3 nucleotides are TGTGCCAGCAGCAGTGGGGGTAGCGTGGGCACAGATACGCAGTATTTT. Translated: CASSSGGSVGTDTQYF. The chain is built from TRBV2 and TRBJ2-3; D tentatively fits TRBD1 or TRBD2 (5 bases each). The germline V gene encodes CDR1 SNHLY and CDR2 FYNNEI. The length of the CDR3 is 16 residues. V was clipped by 6 bases and J by 1 base, with 17 bases between them.

The CDR3 coding sequence is TGTGCCACCAGTGATTTTCCGGGCCGGGGCGCGCAGCTGTTTTTT. Translated, it gives CATSDFPGRGAQLFF. This chain links TRBV24-1 with TRBJ2-2; D possibly uses TRBD1 or TRBD2 (5 bases each). CDR1 KGHDR and CDR2 SFDVKD come from the germline V gene. The V end lost 1 base, the J end lost 12 bases, and 17 bases lay between the germline ends. The length of the CDR3 is 15 residues.

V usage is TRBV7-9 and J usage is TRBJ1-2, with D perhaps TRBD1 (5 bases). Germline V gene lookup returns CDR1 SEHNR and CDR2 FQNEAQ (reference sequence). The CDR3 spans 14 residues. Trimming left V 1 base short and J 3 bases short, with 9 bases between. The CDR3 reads CASSLVGGYYGYTF. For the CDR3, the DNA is TGTGCCAGCAGCTTAGTCGGGGGGTACTATGGCTACACCTTC.

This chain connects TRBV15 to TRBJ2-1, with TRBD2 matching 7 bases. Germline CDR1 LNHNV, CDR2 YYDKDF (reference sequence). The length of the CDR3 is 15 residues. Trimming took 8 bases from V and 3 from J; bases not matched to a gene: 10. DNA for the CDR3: TGTGCCACCCAACAAAGCGGGGCCAACTACAATGAGCAGTTCTTC. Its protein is CATQQSGANYNEQFF.

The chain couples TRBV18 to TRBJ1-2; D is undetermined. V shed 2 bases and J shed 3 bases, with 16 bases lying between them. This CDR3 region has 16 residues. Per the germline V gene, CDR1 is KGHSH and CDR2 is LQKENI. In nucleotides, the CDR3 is TGTGCCAGCTCACCAGTCCCCTTACGGGGAGACTATGGCTACACCTTC. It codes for CASSPVPLRGDYGYTF. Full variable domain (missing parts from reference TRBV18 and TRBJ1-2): NAGVMQNPRHLVRRRGQEARLRCSPMKGHSHVYWYRQLPEEGLKFMVYLQKENIIDESGMPKERFSAEFPKEGPSILRIQQVVRGDSAAYFCASSPVPLRGDYGYTFGSGTRLTVV.

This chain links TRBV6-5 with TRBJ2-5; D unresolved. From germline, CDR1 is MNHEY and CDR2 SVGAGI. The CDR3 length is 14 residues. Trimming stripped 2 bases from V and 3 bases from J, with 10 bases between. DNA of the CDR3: TGTGCCAGCAGTTACATTTCAGGTGAAGAGACCCAGTACTTC. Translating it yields CASSYISGEETQYF.

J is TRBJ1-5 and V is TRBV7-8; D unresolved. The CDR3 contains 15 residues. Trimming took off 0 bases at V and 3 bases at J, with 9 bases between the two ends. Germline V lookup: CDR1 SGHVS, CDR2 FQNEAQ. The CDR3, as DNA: TGTGCCAGCAGCTTAGCGGGCTTTACCAATCAGCCCCAGCATTTT. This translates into CASSLAGFTNQPQHF.